These T cell receptor beta chains were read from a single sample in a study of cytomegalovirus exposure and HLA in healthy donors. Sequencing was performed with immunoSEQ multiplex PCR; in TCRdb, only in-frame clones are kept and a portion is missing. The table records about 150,000 clones, approximately 86% of them present only once. Sequenced input: PBMCs. These receptors originate from a man younger than 35 in good health and CMV-seropositive. The CDR3 runs from the conserved cysteine through the conserved F or W. The D gene is left open where the match is weak. Rows give clone size only sometimes, using once, few, many, or a class for an expanded clone.

NA	TRBV6-1	NA	TRBJ2-7	CASRESLSSYEQYF	TGTGCCAGCAGGGAATCCTTGAGCTCCTACGAGCAGTACTTC
TRBD1	TRBV7-9	NA	TRBJ1-4	CASSLAQGAYEKLFF	TGTGCCAGCAGCTTAGCTCAGGGGGCATATGAAAAACTGTTTTTT
TRBD1	TRBV28	NA	TRBJ1-4	CASSSPGQGMVNEKLFF	TGTGCCAGCAGTTCGCCGGGACAGGGGATGGTTAATGAAAAACTGTTTTTT
TRBD1	TRBV6-1	NA	TRBJ2-7	CASSVPRDRVSYEQYF	TGTGCCAGCAGTGTTCCGAGGGACAGGGTATCCTACGAGCAGTACTTC
TRBD1	TRBV7-2	NA	TRBJ2-7	CASSFSGQTYEQYF	TGTGCCAGCAGCTTTTCGGGACAGACCTACGAGCAGTACTTC
NA	TRBV11-3	NA	TRBJ2-7	CASSPGQRTYEQYF	TGTGCCAGCAGCCCTGGACAGCGGACCTACGAGCAGTACTTC
TRBD2	TRBV28	NA	TRBJ2-7	CASSLAGVSSYEQYF	TGTGCCAGCAGTTTAGCGGGGGTAAGCTCCTACGAGCAGTACTTC
TRBD2	TRBV6-4	few	TRBJ2-1	CASSELAGDYNEQFF	TGTGCCAGCAGTGAACTAGCGGGAGACTACAATGAGCAGTTCTTC
TRBD2	TRBV5-1	NA	TRBJ2-7	CASSSAGTDEQYF	TGCGCCAGCAGCTCAGCGGGGACGGATGAGCAGTACTTC
TRBD1	TRBV6-5	NA	TRBJ2-1	CASSYAGGAYNEQFF	TGTGCCAGCAGTTACGCAGGGGGCGCCTACAATGAGCAGTTCTTC
TRBD1	TRBV6-5	NA	TRBJ1-1	CASSLWQGAEAFF	TGTGCCAGCAGTTTGTGGCAGGGGGCTGAAGCTTTCTTT
NA	TRBV19	NA	TRBJ1-2	CASSIGLRQFYGYTF	TGTGCCAGTAGTATTGGGCTCCGGCAGTTCTATGGCTACACCTTC
NA	TRBV4-3	few	TRBJ1-2	CASSPTGNNYGYTF	TGCGCCAGCAGCCCCACCGGGAACAACTATGGCTACACCTTC
TRBD1	TRBV2	NA	TRBJ1-1	CASGDRGVPPMNTEAFF	TGTGCCAGCGGAGACAGGGGGGTTCCTCCTATGAACACTGAAGCTTTCTTT
TRBD2	TRBV11-1	NA	TRBJ2-7	CASSLLSSGSYEQYF	TGTGCCAGCAGCTTATTGTCTAGCGGGAGCTACGAGCAGTACTTC